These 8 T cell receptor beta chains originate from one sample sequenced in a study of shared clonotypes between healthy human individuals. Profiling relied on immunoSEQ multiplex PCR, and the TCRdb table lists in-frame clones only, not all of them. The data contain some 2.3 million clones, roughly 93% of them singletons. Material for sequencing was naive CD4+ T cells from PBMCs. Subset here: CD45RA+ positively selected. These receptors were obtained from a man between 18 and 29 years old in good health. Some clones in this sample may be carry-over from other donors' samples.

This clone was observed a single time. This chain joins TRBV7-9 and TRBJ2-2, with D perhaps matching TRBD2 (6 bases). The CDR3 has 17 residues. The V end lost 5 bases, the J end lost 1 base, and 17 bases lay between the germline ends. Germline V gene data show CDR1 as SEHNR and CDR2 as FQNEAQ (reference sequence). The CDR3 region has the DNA TGTGCCAGCAGCCCCCGTAGCGGCAGGCGGAACACCGGGGAGCTGTTTTTT. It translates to CASSPRSGRRNTGELFF. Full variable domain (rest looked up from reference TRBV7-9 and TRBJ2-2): DTGVSQNPRHKITKRGQNVTFRCDPISEHNRLYWYRQTLGQGPEFLTYFQNEAQLEKSRLLSDRFSAERPKGSFSTLEIQRTEQGDSAMYLCASSPRSGRRNTGELFFGEGSRLTVL.

This CDR3 reads CASSQDPQTYEQYF. CDR3 DNA sequence: TGCGCCAGCAGCCAAGATCCACAGACCTACGAGCAGTACTTC. The gene calls are TRBV4-3 and TRBJ2-7; D unresolved. The V gene's germline CDR1 is LGHNA and CDR2 YSLEER. V was shortened by 0 bases and J by 2 bases, with 8 bases between the two germline ends. This CDR3 comprises 14 residues.

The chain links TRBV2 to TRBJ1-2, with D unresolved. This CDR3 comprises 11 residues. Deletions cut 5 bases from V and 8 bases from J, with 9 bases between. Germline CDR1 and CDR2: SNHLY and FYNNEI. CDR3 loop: CASSYMNGYTF. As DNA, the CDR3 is TGTGCCAGCAGTTATATGAACGGCTACACCTTC. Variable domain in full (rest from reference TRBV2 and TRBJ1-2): EPEVTQTPSHQVTQMGQEVILRCVPISNHLYFYWYRQILGQKVEFLVSFYNNEISEKSEIFDDQFSVERPDGSNFTLKIRSTKLEDSAMYFCASSYMNGYTFGSGTRLTVV.

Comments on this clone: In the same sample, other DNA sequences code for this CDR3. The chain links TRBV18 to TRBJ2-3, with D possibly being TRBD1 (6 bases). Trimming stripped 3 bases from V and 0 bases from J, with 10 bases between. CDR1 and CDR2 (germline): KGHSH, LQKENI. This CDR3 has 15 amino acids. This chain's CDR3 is CASSPRQASTDTQYF. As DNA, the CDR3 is TGTGCCAGCTCACCCCGACAGGCTAGCACAGATACGCAGTATTTT.

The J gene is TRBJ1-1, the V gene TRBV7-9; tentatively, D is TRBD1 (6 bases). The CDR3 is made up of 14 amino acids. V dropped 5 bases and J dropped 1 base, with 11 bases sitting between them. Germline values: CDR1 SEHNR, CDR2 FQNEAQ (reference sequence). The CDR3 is CASSLSDRNTEAFF. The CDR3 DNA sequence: TGTGCCAGCAGCCTATCGGACAGGAACACTGAAGCTTTCTTT.

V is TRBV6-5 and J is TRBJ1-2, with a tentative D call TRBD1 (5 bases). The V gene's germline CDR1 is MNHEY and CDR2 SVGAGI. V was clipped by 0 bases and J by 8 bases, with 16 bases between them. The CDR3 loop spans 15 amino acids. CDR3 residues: CASSYSRDPSIGYTF. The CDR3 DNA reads TGTGCCAGCAGTTACTCGAGGGACCCTTCTATAGGCTACACCTTC.

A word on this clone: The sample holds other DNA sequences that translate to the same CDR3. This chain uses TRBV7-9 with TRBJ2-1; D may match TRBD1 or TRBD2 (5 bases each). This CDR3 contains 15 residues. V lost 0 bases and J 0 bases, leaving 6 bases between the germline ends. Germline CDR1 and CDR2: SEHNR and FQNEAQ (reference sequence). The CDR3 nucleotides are TGTGCCAGCAGCTTAGCGGGGACCTCCTACAATGAGCAGTTCTTC. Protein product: CASSLAGTSYNEQFF.

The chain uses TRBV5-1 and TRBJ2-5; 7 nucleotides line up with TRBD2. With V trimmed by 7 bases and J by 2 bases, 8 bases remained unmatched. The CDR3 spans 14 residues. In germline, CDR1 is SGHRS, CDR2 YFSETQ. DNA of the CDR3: TGCGCCAGCGCGCCGGGACTACTTCAAGAGACCCAGTACTTC. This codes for CASAPGLLQETQYF.